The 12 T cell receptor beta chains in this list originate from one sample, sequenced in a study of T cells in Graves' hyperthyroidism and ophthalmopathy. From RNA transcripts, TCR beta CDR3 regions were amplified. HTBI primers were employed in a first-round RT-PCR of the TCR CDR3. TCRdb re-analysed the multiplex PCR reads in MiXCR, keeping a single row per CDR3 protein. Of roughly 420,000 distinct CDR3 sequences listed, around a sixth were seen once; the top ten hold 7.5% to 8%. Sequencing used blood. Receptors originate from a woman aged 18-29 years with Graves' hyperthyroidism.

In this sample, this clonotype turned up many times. In nucleotides, the CDR3 is TGTGCCAGCAGTCCATTAGCGGGGGGGAGCTCCTACAATGAGCAGTTCTTC. As protein: CASSPLAGGSSYNEQFF. This rearrangement joins TRBV12-3 or TRBV12-4 to TRBJ2-1; 11 bases map to TRBD2. Trimming cost V 5 bases and J 0 bases; bases outside gene matches: 6. The CDR3 is 17 amino acids.

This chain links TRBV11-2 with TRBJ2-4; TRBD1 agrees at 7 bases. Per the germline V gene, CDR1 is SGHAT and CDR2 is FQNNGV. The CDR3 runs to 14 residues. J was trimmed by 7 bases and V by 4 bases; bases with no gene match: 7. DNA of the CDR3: TGTGCCAGCAGCTCAACAGGGGATGGGAACATTCAGTACTTC. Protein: CASSSTGDGNIQYF.

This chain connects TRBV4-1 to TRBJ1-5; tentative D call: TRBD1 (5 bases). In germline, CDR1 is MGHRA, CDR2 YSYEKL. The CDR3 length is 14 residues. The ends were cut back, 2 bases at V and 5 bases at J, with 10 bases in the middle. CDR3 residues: CASSQREGYQPQHF. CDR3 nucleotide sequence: TGCGCCAGCAGCCAAAGGGAGGGGTATCAGCCCCAGCATTTT.

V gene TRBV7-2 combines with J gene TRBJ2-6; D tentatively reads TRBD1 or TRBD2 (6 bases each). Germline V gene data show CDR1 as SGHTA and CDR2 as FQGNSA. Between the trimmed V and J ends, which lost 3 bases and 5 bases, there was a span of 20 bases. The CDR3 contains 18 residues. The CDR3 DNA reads TGTGCCAGCAGCTTCGCTGTCTTGCGGCGGGACAGGGCCAACGTCCTGACTTTC. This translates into CASSFAVLRRDRANVLTF.

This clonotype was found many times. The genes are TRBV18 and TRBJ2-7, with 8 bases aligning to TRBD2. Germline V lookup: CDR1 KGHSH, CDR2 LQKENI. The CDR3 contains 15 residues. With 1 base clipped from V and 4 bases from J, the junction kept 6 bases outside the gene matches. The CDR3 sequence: CASSPLRREVYEQYF. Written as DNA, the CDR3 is TGTGCCAGCTCACCACTTAGGCGGGAGGTGTACGAGCAGTACTTC.

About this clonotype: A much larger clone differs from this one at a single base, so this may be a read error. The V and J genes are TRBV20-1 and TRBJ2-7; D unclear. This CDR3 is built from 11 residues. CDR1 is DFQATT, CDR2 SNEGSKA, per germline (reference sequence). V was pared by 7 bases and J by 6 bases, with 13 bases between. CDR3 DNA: TGCAGTGTCGCGTTCGACTGCGAGCAGTACTTC. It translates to CSVAFDCEQYF.

The CDR3 sequence: CATSDRDIVNTEAFF. Here the CDR3 DNA reads TGTGCCACCAGTGACAGGGACATCGTGAACACTGAAGCTTTCTTT. The chain links TRBV24-1 to TRBJ1-1; possibly TRBD1 for D (6 bases). In germline, CDR1 is KGHDR, CDR2 SFDVKD. The germline V and J ends were trimmed by 4 bases and 0 bases, with 11 bases remaining between them. There are 15 residues in the CDR3.

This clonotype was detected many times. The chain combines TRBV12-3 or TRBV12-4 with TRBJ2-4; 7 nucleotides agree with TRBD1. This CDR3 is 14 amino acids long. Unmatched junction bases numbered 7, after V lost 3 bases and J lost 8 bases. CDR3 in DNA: TGTGCCAGCAGTTTGAGGGGGCGCGTAGACATTCAGTACTTC. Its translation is CASSLRGRVDIQYF.

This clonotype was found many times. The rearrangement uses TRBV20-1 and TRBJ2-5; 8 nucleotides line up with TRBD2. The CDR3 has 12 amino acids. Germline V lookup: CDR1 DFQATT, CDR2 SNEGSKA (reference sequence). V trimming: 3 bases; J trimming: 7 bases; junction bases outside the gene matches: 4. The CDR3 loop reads CSASPGGGTQYF. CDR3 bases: TGCAGTGCTAGTCCCGGGGGGGGGACCCAGTACTTC.

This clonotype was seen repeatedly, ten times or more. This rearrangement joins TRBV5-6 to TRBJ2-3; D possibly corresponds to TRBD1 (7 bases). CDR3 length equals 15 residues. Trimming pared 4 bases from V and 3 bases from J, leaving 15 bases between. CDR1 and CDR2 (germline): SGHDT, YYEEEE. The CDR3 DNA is TGTGCCAGCAGCCGAACAGGGGAGGCGACAGATACGCAGTATTTT. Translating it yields CASSRTGEATDTQYF.

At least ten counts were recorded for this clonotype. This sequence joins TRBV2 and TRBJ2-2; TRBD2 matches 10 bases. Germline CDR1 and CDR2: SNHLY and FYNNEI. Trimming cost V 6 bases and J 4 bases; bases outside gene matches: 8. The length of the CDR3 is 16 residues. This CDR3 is CASRGRTSGGTGELFF. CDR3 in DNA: TGTGCCAGCAGGGGTAGGACTAGCGGCGGCACCGGGGAGCTGTTTTTT.

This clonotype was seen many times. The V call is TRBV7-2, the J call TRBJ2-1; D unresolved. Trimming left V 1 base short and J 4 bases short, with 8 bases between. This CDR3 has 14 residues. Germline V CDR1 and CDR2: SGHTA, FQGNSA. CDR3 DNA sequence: TGTGCCAGCAGCTTAGGGCTAGGATACAATGAGCAGTTCTTC. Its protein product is CASSLGLGYNEQFF. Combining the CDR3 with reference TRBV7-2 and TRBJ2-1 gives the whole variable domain GAGVSQSPSNKVTEKGKDVELRCDPISGHTALYWYRQSLGQGLEFLIYFQGNSAPDKSGLPSDRFSAERTGGSVSTLTIQRTQQEDSAVYLCASSLGLGYNEQFFGPGTRLTVL.